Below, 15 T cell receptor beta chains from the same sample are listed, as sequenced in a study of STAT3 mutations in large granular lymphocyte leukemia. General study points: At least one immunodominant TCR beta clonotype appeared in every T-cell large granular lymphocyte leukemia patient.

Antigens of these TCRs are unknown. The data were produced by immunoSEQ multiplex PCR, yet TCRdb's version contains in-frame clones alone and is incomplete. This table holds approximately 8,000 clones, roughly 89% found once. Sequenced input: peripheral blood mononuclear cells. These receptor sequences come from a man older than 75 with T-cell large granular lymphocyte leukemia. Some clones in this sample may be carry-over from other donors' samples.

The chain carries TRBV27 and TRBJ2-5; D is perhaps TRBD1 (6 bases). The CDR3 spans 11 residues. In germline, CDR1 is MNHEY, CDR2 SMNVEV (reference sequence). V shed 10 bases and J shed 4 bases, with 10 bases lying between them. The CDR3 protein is CATRGLETQYF. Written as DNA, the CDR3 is TGTGCCACCAGGGGTTTAGAGACCCAGTACTTC.

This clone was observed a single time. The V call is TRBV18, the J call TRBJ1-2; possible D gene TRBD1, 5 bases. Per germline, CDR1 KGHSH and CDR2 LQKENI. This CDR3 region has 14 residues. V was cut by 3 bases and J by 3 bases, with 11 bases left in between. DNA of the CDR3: TGTGCCAGCTCACCTCGTGGGGGGGACTATGGCTACACCTTC. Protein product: CASSPRGGDYGYTF.

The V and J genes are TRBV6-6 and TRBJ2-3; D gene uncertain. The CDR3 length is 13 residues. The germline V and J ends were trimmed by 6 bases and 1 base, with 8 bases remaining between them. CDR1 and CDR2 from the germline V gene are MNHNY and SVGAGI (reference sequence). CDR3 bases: TGTGCCAGCAGCCCTAGAGGCACAGATACGCAGTATTTT. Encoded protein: CASSPRGTDTQYF.

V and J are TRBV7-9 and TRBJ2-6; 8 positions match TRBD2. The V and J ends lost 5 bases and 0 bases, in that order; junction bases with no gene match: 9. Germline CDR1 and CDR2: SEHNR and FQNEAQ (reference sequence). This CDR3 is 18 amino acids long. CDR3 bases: TGTGCCAGCAGCCCCTTAGCGGGGTTAAGCTCTGGGGCCAACGTCCTGACTTTC. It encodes CASSPLAGLSSGANVLTF.

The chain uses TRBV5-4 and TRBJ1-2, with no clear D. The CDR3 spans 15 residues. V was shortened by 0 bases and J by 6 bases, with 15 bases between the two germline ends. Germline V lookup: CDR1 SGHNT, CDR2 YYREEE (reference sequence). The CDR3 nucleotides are TGTGCCAGCAGCTTGGGACTCCTATTTAGTAATGGCTACACCTTC. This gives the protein CASSLGLLFSNGYTF.

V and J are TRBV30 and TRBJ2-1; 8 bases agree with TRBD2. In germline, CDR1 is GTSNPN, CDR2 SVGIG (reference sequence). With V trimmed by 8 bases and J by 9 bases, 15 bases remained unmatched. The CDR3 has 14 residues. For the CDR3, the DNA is TGTGCCACGGCTGACGGGGGGGGGCTTAGTGAGCAGTTCTTC. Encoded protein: CATADGGGLSEQFF.

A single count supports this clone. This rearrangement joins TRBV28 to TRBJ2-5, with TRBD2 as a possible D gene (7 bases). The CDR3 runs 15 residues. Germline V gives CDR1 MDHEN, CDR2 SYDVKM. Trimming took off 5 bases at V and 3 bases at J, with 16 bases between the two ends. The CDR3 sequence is CASSKTGLGEETQYF. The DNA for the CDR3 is TGTGCCAGCAGTAAGACAGGACTAGGGGAAGAGACCCAGTACTTC.

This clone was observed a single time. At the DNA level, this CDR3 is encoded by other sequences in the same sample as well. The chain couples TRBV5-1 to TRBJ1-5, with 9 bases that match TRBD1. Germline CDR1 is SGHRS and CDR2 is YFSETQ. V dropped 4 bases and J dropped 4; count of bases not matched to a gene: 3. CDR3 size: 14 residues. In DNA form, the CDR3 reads TGCGCCAGCAGCACCGGACAGGGGAATCAGCCCCAGCATTTT. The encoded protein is CASSTGQGNQPQHF.

The CDR3 DNA is TGTGCCAGCAGCGTGATGGGGCTCGGCGAGCAGTACTTC. This translates into CASSVMGLGEQYF. The chain joins TRBV9 to TRBJ2-7, with a weak D call TRBD1 (5 bases). This CDR3 is 13 amino acids long. Germline CDR1 is SGDLS and CDR2 is YYNGEE. V was shortened by 2 bases and J by 6 bases, with 12 bases between the two germline ends. Based on the CDR3 plus reference TRBV9 and TRBJ2-7, the full variable domain is DSGVTQTPKHLITATGQRVTLRCSPRSGDLSVYWYQQSLDQGLQFLIQYYNGEERAKGNILERFSAQQFPDLHSELNLSSLELGDSALYFCASSVMGLGEQYFGPGTRLTVT.

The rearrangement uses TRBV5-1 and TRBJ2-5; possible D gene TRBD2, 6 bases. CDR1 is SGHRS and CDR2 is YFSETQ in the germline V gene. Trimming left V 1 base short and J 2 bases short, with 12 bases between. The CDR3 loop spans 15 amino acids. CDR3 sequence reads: CASSLRSSEQETQYF. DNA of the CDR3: TGCGCCAGCAGCTTGAGGTCTAGCGAGCAAGAGACCCAGTACTTC.

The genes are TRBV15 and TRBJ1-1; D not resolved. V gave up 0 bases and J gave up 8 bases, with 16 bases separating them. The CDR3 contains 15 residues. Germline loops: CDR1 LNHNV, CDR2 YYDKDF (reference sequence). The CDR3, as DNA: TGTGCCACCAGCAGAGATCGGGCACCGGCGGTGGAAGCTTTCTTT. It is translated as CATSRDRAPAVEAFF.

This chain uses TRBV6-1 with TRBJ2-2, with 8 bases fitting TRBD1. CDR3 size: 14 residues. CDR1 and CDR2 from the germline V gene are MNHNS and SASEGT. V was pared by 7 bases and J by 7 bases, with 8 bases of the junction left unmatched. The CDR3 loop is CASNLDRVDGELFF. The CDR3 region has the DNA TGTGCCAGCAACCTGGACAGGGTTGACGGGGAGCTGTTTTTT.

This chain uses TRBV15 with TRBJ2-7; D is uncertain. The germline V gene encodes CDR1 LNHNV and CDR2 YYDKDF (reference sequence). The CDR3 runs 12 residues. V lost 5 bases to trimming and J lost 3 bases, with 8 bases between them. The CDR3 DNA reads TGTGCCACCAGCCTAGACGACTACGAGCAGTACTTC. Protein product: CATSLDDYEQYF.

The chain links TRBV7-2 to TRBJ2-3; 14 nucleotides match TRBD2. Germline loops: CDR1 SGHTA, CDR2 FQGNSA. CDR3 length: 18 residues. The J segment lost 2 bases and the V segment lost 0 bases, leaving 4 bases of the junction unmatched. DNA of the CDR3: TGTGCCAGCAGCTTAGCGCGACTAGCGGGGGGGGTCACAGATACGCAGTATTTT. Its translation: CASSLARLAGGVTDTQYF. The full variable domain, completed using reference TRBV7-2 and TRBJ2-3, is GAGVSQSPSNKVTEKGKDVELRCDPISGHTALYWYRQSLGQGLEFLIYFQGNSAPDKSGLPSDRFSAERTGGSVSTLTIQRTQQEDSAVYLCASSLARLAGGVTDTQYFGPGTRLTVL.

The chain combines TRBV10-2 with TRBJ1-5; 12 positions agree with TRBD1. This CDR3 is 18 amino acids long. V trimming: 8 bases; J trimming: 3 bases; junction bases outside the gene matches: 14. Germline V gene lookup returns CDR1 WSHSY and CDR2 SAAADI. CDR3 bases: TGCGCCAGCTCCTACAAGGGACAGGGGGCGGCTAACAATCAGCCCCAGCATTTT. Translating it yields CASSYKGQGAANNQPQHF.